The clone carrying this TCR beta chain was seen a few times. As yet, its antigen is unknown. V shed 0 bases, J shed 1 base, and the junction held 2 bases outside the gene matches. Germline V gene sequence: CDR1 LNHNV, CDR2 YYDKDF (reference sequence). This CDR3 is 16 amino acids long. Expressed TCRB transcripts were sequenced because the entire RNA isolate underwent reverse transcription. Several million reads on average were seen across naive, central memory and regulatory T cell samples. Sequencing was performed with immunoSEQ multiplex PCR; in TCRdb, only in-frame clones are kept and a portion is missing. In the table there are a few hundred thousand clones, around 9.6% of which are singletons. This sample is drawn from a study of beta chain features in type 1 diabetes. The study, taken as a whole, reports: Reduced insertions and increased deletions marked VDJ junctions in type 1 diabetes patients. In every one of the four CD4+ subsets, TCRB CDR3s were moderately but significantly shorter in Type 1 diabetes patients.

By way of CD45RO/CCR7/CD25/CD127/CD95/CD27, the CD4+ regulatory, stem cell-like memory, central memory and naive cells were sorted. The J gene is TRBJ1-4, the V gene TRBV15; 7 bases fit TRBD1. The receptor was isolated from a man in his thirties or forties with type 1 diabetes. Sequenced: central memory CD4+ T cells from blood. The CDR3 coding sequence is TGTGCCACCAGCAGAGAGACAGGGCGAACTAATGAAAAACTGTTTTTT. This sequence encodes CATSRETGRTNEKLFF.